The 4 T cell receptor beta chains presented below share a single source sample, sequenced in a study of post-analysis software for immune sequencing data. The antigens of these receptors remain unknown. cDNA libraries for TCR beta contained unique molecular identifiers. MiXCR, run by TCRdb on the PCR reads, gives a single entry per CDR3 protein. Among about 430,000 distinct CDR3 sequences listed, 35% to 45% were seen once. Whole-study findings and limits: The five TRBV segments detected at higher frequency in patients than in controls included TRBV5-6, TRBV5-1 and TRBV20-1.

The source material was blood. The source is a girl aged 2-10 years with multiple sclerosis.

This clonotype was counted only a few times. The V call is TRBV20-1, the J call TRBJ1-5; 12 bases are a match to TRBD1. V was pared by 5 bases and J by 6 bases, with 8 bases of the junction left unmatched. CDR3 length: 15 amino acids. Germline V gene lookup returns CDR1 DFQATT and CDR2 SNEGSKA (reference sequence). The CDR3 nucleotides read TGCAGTGCTCATCCGGGACAGGGGGCTGGTCAGCCCCAGCATTTT. Translated, it gives CSAHPGQGAGQPQHF.

This chain joins TRBV20-1 and TRBJ2-1; the D gene is possibly TRBD1 (6 bases). The germline V gene encodes CDR1 DFQATT and CDR2 SNEGSKA (reference sequence). V was clipped by 7 bases and J by 8 bases, with 21 bases between them. The CDR3 covers 14 residues. Here the CDR3 DNA reads TGCAGTGTTCAGAACCCCGGGACATTAGATGAGCAGTTCTTC. This gives the protein CSVQNPGTLDEQFF.

The chain has TRBV29-1 and TRBJ2-3; 13 bases align to TRBD2. Germline lookup yields CDR1 SQVTM and CDR2 ANQGSEA. With V trimmed by 7 bases and J by 4 bases, 5 bases remained unmatched. The CDR3 extends over 14 amino acids. For the CDR3, the DNA is TGCAGCGCGACCGGGACTAGCGGGGCAGATACGCAGTATTTT. Translating it yields CSATGTSGADTQYF.

The chain couples TRBV12-5 to TRBJ2-1, with no clear D. The CDR3 totals 12 residues. Germline values: CDR1 LGHNT, CDR2 FRNRAP. V was cut by 6 bases and J by 4 bases, with 7 bases left in between. The CDR3 DNA reads as TGTGCTAGTGGGGCCACTTACAATGAGCAGTTCTTC. Protein sequence: CASGATYNEQFF.